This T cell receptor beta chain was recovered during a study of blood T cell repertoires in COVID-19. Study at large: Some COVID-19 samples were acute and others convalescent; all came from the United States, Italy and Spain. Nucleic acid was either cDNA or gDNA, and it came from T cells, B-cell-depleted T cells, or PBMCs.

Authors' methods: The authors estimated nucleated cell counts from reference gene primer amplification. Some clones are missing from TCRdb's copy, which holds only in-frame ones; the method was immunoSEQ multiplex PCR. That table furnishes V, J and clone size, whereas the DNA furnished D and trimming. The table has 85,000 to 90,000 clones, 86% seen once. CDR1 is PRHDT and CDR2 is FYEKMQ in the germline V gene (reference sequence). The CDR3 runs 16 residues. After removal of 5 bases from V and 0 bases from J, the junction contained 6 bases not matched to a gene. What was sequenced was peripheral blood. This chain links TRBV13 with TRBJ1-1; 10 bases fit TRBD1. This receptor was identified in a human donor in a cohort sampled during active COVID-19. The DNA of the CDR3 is TGTGCCAGCAGCCCCAGGACAGGGGGGATGAACACTGAAGCTTTCTTT. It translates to CASSPRTGGMNTEAFF.